Below are 5 T cell receptor beta chains sequenced from a single sample in a study of blood T cell repertoires in COVID-19. Repertoires were generated with immunoSEQ multiplex PCR, while TCRdb's copy carries only in-frame clones and drops some. The top ten clones hold around 50% of a sample with over 70,000 clones, around three quarters of them seen once. Input material: peripheral blood. Receptors originate from a human donor in a cohort sampled during active COVID-19.

This chain uses TRBV15 with TRBJ2-1, with a possible D match to TRBD1 (6 bases). Germline V gene lookup returns CDR1 LNHNV and CDR2 YYDKDF (reference sequence). V was cut by 0 bases and J by 6 bases, with 9 bases left in between. This CDR3 spans 14 amino acids. CDR3 nucleotide sequence: TGTGCCACCAGCAGAGACCAGGGGATCAATGAGCAGTTCTTC. This translates into CATSRDQGINEQFF.

This clone appeared once. This chain links TRBV7-2 with TRBJ2-4, with 7 bases identical to TRBD1. Trimming took 2 bases from V and 0 from J; bases not matched to a gene: 7. CDR3 length: 17 residues. The germline V gene has CDR1 SGHTA and CDR2 FQGNSA. CDR3 coding DNA: TGTGCCAGCAGCTTACCTAGGACAGGAGTAGCCAAAAACATTCAGTACTTC. It encodes CASSLPRTGVAKNIQYF.

This chain connects TRBV4-3 to TRBJ2-3; 12 bases match TRBD2. Germline lookup yields CDR1 LGHNA and CDR2 YSLEER. The CDR3 is 17 amino acids. Unmatched junction bases numbered 10, after V lost 5 bases and J lost 4 bases. CDR3 DNA: TGCGCCAGCAGCTTCCGACTAGCGGGAGACGGGCCAGATACGCAGTATTTT. This gives the protein CASSFRLAGDGPDTQYF.

The chain combines TRBV5-6 with TRBJ2-3, with D tentatively TRBD1 (6 bases). Between the trimmed V and J ends, which lost 0 bases and 0 bases, there was a span of 11 bases. Germline values: CDR1 SGHDT, CDR2 YYEEEE. This CDR3 has 16 residues. CDR3 region: CASSLGHTGSTDTQYF. CDR3 nucleotides: TGTGCCAGCAGCTTGGGACACACAGGGAGCACAGATACGCAGTATTTT.

V and J are TRBV27 and TRBJ1-5; a possible D gene is TRBD1 (6 bases). The V gene lost 7 bases and the J gene lost 4 bases, with 8 bases spanning the gap. CDR1 and CDR2 from the germline V gene are MNHEY and SMNVEV (reference sequence). The length of the CDR3 is 12 residues. Here the CDR3 DNA reads TGTGCCAGCAAGGGGGGGAATCAGCCCCAGCATTTT. Protein product: CASKGGNQPQHF.